These 28 T cell receptor beta chains were all obtained from the same sample, sequenced in a study of neurological immune-mediated disorders. TCRdb reanalysed the 5' RACE reads using MiXCR and keeps one entry per CDR3 protein. Of tens of thousands of distinct CDR3 sequences in the sample, about 3.4% were seen once. The sample comprised PBMCs. The origin of the receptors is a man aged 40-49 years with multiple sclerosis.

This clonotype was counted ten times or more. This rearrangement joins TRBV25-1 to TRBJ2-5; D gene ambiguous. V shed 2 bases and J shed 1 base, with 8 bases lying between them. This CDR3 has 14 residues. The germline V gene encodes CDR1 MGHDK and CDR2 SYGVNS. The CDR3 loop is CASSEAGSQETQYF. The CDR3 DNA reads as TGTGCCAGCAGTGAAGCAGGCTCCCAAGAGACCCAGTACTTC. Using reference TRBV25-1 and TRBJ2-5 for the parts outside the CDR3, the full variable domain is EADIYQTPRYLVIGTGKKITLECSQTMGHDKMYWYQQDPGMELHLIHYSYGVNSTEKGDLSSESTVSRIRTEHFPLTLESARPSHTSQYLCASSEAGSQETQYFGPGTRLLVL.

This clonotype has ten or more counts. The chain is built from TRBV5-1 and TRBJ1-1; D might be TRBD1 (5 bases). The CDR3 covers 12 residues. V dropped 0 bases and J dropped 10 bases, with 10 bases sitting between them. Germline CDR1 and CDR2: SGHRS and YFSETQ. CDR3 nucleotide sequence: TGCGCCAGCAGCTTGGCCGAAGGGGCAGCTTTCTTT. Its protein is CASSLAEGAAFF.

This clonotype was found many times. The chain recombines TRBV15 with TRBJ2-2; TRBD2 aligns across 7 bases. Trimming removed 9 bases from V and 6 bases from J; junction bases left unmatched: 1. The CDR3 sequence is 11 residues long. CDR1 LNHNV and CDR2 YYDKDF come from the germline V gene (reference sequence). The CDR3 sequence is CATTSAGELFF. The CDR3 coding sequence is TGTGCCACAACTAGCGCCGGGGAGCTGTTTTTT.

This clonotype was counted at least ten times. The chain uses TRBV20-1 and TRBJ2-1, with TRBD2 matching over 12 bases. Germline V gives CDR1 DFQATT, CDR2 SNEGSKA (reference sequence). Trimming removed 2 bases from V and 6 bases from J; junction bases left unmatched: 8. The CDR3 has 16 amino acids. CDR3 region: CSARTPSGRALNEQFF. The CDR3, as DNA: TGCAGTGCTAGAACGCCTAGCGGGAGGGCCCTCAATGAGCAGTTCTTC.

This clonotype was counted ten times or more. The chain combines TRBV6-2 or TRBV6-3 with TRBJ2-5, with D perhaps matching TRBD2 (7 bases). Germline V gene data show CDR1 as MNHEY and CDR2 as SVGEGT. CDR3 length: 14 amino acids. Deletions cut 6 bases from V and 4 bases from J, with 15 bases between. DNA for the CDR3: TGTGCCAGCAGCCCCTTAGGGGGGGGAGAGACCCAGTACTTC. Translation: CASSPLGGGETQYF.

This clonotype was seen a few times. The CDR3 loop reads CASSYLGTTGELFF. In nucleotides, the CDR3 is TGTGCCAGCAGTTATCTGGGGACCACCGGGGAGCTGTTTTTT. The genes are TRBV6-5 and TRBJ2-2; the D gene could be TRBD1 or TRBD2 (5 bases each). Trimming shortened V by 3 bases and J by 4 bases, and 9 bases separated the two germline ends. Per the germline V gene, CDR1 is MNHEY and CDR2 is SVGAGI. CDR3 size: 14 residues.

At least ten counts were recorded for this clonotype. The chain couples TRBV27 to TRBJ2-6; D not certain. CDR1 is MNHEY, CDR2 SMNVEV, per germline (reference sequence). CDR3 length: 15 residues. Trimming took off 5 bases at V and 6 bases at J, with 14 bases between the two ends. The CDR3 sequence is CASSALRSEANVLTF. In DNA form, the CDR3 reads TGTGCCAGCAGTGCCCTGAGGTCCGAGGCCAACGTCCTGACTTTC.

This clonotype has at least ten counts. J is TRBJ2-3 and V is TRBV5-1; 10 bases agree with TRBD1. Germline trimming cut 0 bases from V and 4 bases from J; bases unmatched to any gene: 2. CDR1 SGHRS and CDR2 YFSETQ come from the germline V gene. This CDR3 comprises 15 residues. For the CDR3, the DNA is TGCGCCAGCAGCTTGGGACAGGGGGCCCCAGATACGCAGTATTTT. It codes for CASSLGQGAPDTQYF.

This clonotype has ten or more counts. Germline and junction disagree at one end, which may indicate a read error. The chain joins TRBV20-1 to TRBJ1-5; tentative D call: TRBD1 (6 bases). This CDR3 has 12 residues. CDR1 and CDR2 from the germline V gene are DFQATT and SNEGSKA (reference sequence). CDR3 sequence reads: CSGQYSNQPQHF. The CDR3 nucleotides read TGTTCGGGACAATATAGCAATCAGCCCCAGCATTTT.

This clonotype was recorded many times. DNA of the CDR3: TGTGCCAGCAGTTACTCGGAGTTGACAGGGGGCAAGGAGACCCAGTACTTC. It specifies CASSYSELTGGKETQYF. The V gene is TRBV6-5, the J gene TRBJ2-5; TRBD1 matches 10 bases. The J segment lost 5 bases and the V segment lost 0 bases, leaving 9 bases of the junction unmatched. The CDR3 totals 17 residues. CDR1 and CDR2 (germline): MNHEY, SVGAGI.

This clonotype was detected many times. The V call is TRBV11-1, the J call TRBJ2-4; D remains ambiguous. Germline lookup yields CDR1 SGHAT and CDR2 FQDESV (reference sequence). Trimming pared 0 bases from V and 2 bases from J, leaving 11 bases between. This CDR3 is built from 16 residues. The CDR3 protein is CASSLARGETKNIQYF. CDR3 sequence (DNA): TGTGCCAGCAGCTTAGCGAGAGGCGAAACCAAAAACATTCAGTACTTC. The full variable domain, with the rest looked up from reference TRBV11-1 and TRBJ2-4, is EAEVAQSPRYKITEKSQAVAFWCDPISGHATLYWYRQILGQGPELLVQFQDESVVDDSQLPKDRFSAERLKGVDSTLKIQPAELGDSAMYLCASSLARGETKNIQYFGAGTRLSVL.

This clonotype was counted ten times or more. This chain uses TRBV7-6 with TRBJ2-3; D is uncertain. From germline, CDR1 is SGHVS and CDR2 FNYEAQ. This CDR3 comprises 13 residues. With 3 bases removed from V and 5 bases from J, the gap between germline ends came to 9 bases. The chain's CDR3 is CASSFGRIDTQYF. CDR3 bases: TGTGCCAGCAGCTTCGGGCGGATAGATACGCAGTATTTT.

This clonotype was seen at least ten times. This rearrangement joins TRBV3-1 to TRBJ1-4, with D possibly TRBD1 on 6 matching bases. The CDR3 runs to 15 residues. Germline CDR1 LGHDT, CDR2 YNNKEL (reference sequence). Trimming cost V 3 bases and J 8 bases, with 16 bases left between them. In nucleotides, the CDR3 is TGTGCCAGCAGCCAGGCCGGACAGTGGCGAGAAAAACTGTTTTTT. Amino acid sequence: CASSQAGQWREKLFF.

This clonotype occurred many times. The chain carries TRBV12-3 or TRBV12-4 and TRBJ1-6; 9 bases are shared with TRBD1. Trimming at V came to 3 bases and at J to 10 bases, leaving 10 bases not matched to a gene. This CDR3 has 16 residues. The CDR3: CASSFEQGARGSPLHF. In nucleotides, the CDR3 is TGTGCCAGCAGTTTTGAACAGGGGGCGCGAGGCTCACCCCTCCACTTT.

This clonotype was counted at least ten times. The chain recombines TRBV15 with TRBJ2-3, with 13 bases aligning to TRBD2. V lost 8 bases, J lost 2 bases, and 7 bases stayed unmatched. CDR1 LNHNV and CDR2 YYDKDF come from the germline V gene (reference sequence). The CDR3 sequence is 16 residues long. CDR3 nucleotide sequence: TGTGCCACCTATCCGGGACTAGCGGGGCCCACAGATACGCAGTATTTT. Its translation is CATYPGLAGPTDTQYF.

Notes on this clonotype: A read error may account for a junction end that differs from germline. The rearrangement links TRBV14 to TRBJ1-6, with unresolved D. Per the germline V gene, CDR1 is SGHDN and CDR2 is FVKESK. The CDR3 totals 13 residues. The CDR3 region has the DNA TGTGCCAGCAGACAAGACCCGGCCTCACCCCTCCACTTT. This translates into CASRQDPASPLHF. Looking up the rest from reference TRBV14 and TRBJ1-6 gives the full variable domain: EAGVTQFPSHSVIEKGQTVTLRCDPISGHDNLYWYRRVMGKEIKFLLHFVKESKQDESGMPNNRFLAERTGGTYSTLKVQPAELEDSGVYFCASRQDPASPLHFGNGTRLTVT.

This clonotype was seen repeatedly, ten times or more. The chain carries TRBV20-1 and TRBJ2-1; 7 bases agree with TRBD2. This CDR3 contains 13 residues. The germline V gene encodes CDR1 DFQATT and CDR2 SNEGSKA (reference sequence). Trimming cost V 5 bases and J 5 bases; bases outside gene matches: 6. CDR3 coding DNA: TGCAGTGCTCCGGGACTAACTCACAATGAGCAGTTCTTC. Encoded protein: CSAPGLTHNEQFF.

This clonotype has a count of ten or more. This chain connects TRBV10-3 to TRBJ2-7; 9 bases agree with TRBD1. The germline V gene has CDR1 ENHRY and CDR2 SYGVKD. V shed 2 bases and J 4 bases; nucleotides not matched to a gene: 9. The CDR3 consists of 16 residues. The CDR3 spells CAISEVGDRGEYEQYF. The CDR3 DNA follows: TGTGCCATCAGTGAGGTCGGAGACAGGGGGGAGTACGAGCAGTACTTC.

This clonotype was detected many times. The rearrangement joins TRBV24-1 to TRBJ2-3, with 9 bases lining up with TRBD1. CDR3 length: 15 amino acids. Germline loops: CDR1 KGHDR, CDR2 SFDVKD. Trimming removed 8 bases from V and 3 bases from J; junction bases left unmatched: 8. CDR3 amino acids: CATNPGQGKTDTQYF. Here the CDR3 DNA reads TGTGCCACCAACCCGGGACAGGGAAAGACAGATACGCAGTATTTT.

Many counts were recorded for this clonotype. The rearrangement links TRBV7-8 to TRBJ2-1; tentative D call: TRBD2 (7 bases). The CDR3 has 16 amino acids. V lost 1 base and J lost 7, with 17 bases in between. The germline V gene has CDR1 SGHVS and CDR2 FQNEAQ. The CDR3 DNA sequence: TGTGCCAGCAGCTTAGGGTCGGGGGGCATGGGGAATGAGCAGTTCTTC. Translation: CASSLGSGGMGNEQFF.

This clonotype was recorded at least ten times. The chain employs TRBV12-3 or TRBV12-4 and TRBJ2-1, with D uncertain. The CDR3 consists of 12 residues. Trimming took off 0 bases at V and 7 bases at J, with 4 bases between the two ends. CDR3 DNA sequence: TGTGCCAGCAGTTTAGCTCAAAATGAGCAGTTCTTC. Amino acids: CASSLAQNEQFF.

There are many counts of this clonotype. The chain recombines TRBV5-1 with TRBJ2-5; D not certain. This CDR3 region has 16 residues. CDR1 and CDR2 from the germline V gene are SGHRS and YFSETQ. V was shortened by 0 bases and J by 5 bases, with 17 bases between the two germline ends. CDR3 sequence (DNA): TGCGCCAGCAGCTTGGGTGGGCACTCCCCTGGGGAGACCCAGTACTTC. This sequence encodes CASSLGGHSPGETQYF.

This clonotype occurred many times. This chain connects TRBV9 to TRBJ2-1; 14 nucleotides agree with TRBD2. J gave up 6 bases and V 0 bases, and 2 bases lay outside the gene matches. CDR3 length equals 16 residues. Per germline, CDR1 SGDLS and CDR2 YYNGEE. DNA for the CDR3: TGTGCCAGCAGCGTAGGGGGACTAGCGGGAGTCAATGAGCAGTTCTTC. The encoded protein is CASSVGGLAGVNEQFF.

This clonotype was recorded many times. This chain joins TRBV6-5 and TRBJ2-7; D is perhaps TRBD2 (6 bases). Germline loops: CDR1 MNHEY, CDR2 SVGAGI. Trimming took 5 bases from V and 4 from J, leaving 15 bases between them. This CDR3 has 14 residues. This chain's CDR3 is CASSPGLEGYEQYF. In nucleotides, the CDR3 is TGTGCCAGCAGTCCGGGACTCGAAGGGTACGAGCAGTACTTC.

This clonotype showed up many times. This chain uses TRBV12-3 or TRBV12-4 with TRBJ2-2; D is tentatively TRBD1 or TRBD2 (5 bases each). This CDR3 region has 14 residues. V lost 3 bases and J lost 5, with 10 bases in between. CDR3 sequence: CASSFAGSTGELFF. The CDR3 DNA is TGTGCCAGCAGTTTCGCAGGGAGTACCGGGGAGCTGTTTTTT.

This clonotype showed up many times. The gene calls are TRBV7-2 and TRBJ1-1, with D perhaps TRBD1 (5 bases). V lost 7 bases and J 8 bases, leaving 14 bases between the germline ends. Germline assignment: CDR1 SGHTA and CDR2 FQGNSA. There are 12 residues in the CDR3. CDR3 protein: CASNENRQEAFF. In DNA, the CDR3 is TGTGCCAGCAACGAAAACAGACAGGAAGCTTTCTTT.

There are many counts of this clonotype. The chain is built from TRBV7-2 and TRBJ2-7; 12 bases line up with TRBD2. Germline CDR1 SGHTA, CDR2 FQGNSA. V was pared by 1 base and J by 7 bases, with 5 bases of the junction left unmatched. CDR3 length equals 15 residues. CDR3 residues: CASSLGLAGGTEQYF. In DNA, the CDR3 is TGTGCCAGCAGCTTAGGGCTAGCGGGGGGGACAGAGCAGTACTTC.

The CDR3 here is CASKNTGGQGPSSTIYF. The CDR3 nucleotides read TGTGCCAGCAAGAACACTGGGGGACAGGGCCCATCGAGCACCATATATTTT. V is TRBV6-5 and J is TRBJ1-3, with 9 bases fitting TRBD1. CDR3 length: 17 residues. CDR1 MNHEY and CDR2 SVGAGI come from the germline V gene. Losses at the gene ends were 7 bases for V and 9 bases for J; bases not matched to a gene: 19.